These T cell receptor beta chains were read from a single sample in a study of T cell clones after liver transplantation. Here immunoSEQ multiplex PCR was the method, and the copy in TCRdb shows in-frame clones only, minus some. The table lists tens of thousands of clones, 90% of them singletons. Material: CD4+ T cells from blood, obtained before liver transplant. These receptors were collected from a human donor who received a liver transplant. CDR3s include the opening cysteine and the closing phenylalanine or tryptophan. Fields, in order: D gene, J gene, clone size, V gene, CDR3 DNA, CDR3 protein. The D gene is left open where the match is weak. Clone size is shown for a subset of rows, as once, few, many or a class of expanded clone.

d_call: NA
j_call: TRBJ2-3
clone_size: NA
v_call: TRBV18
cdr3_nt: TGTGCCAGCTCACCACCCCAGGGTAGGGCAGATACGCAGTATTTT
cdr3_aa: CASSPPQGRADTQYF

d_call: NA
j_call: TRBJ1-1
clone_size: NA
v_call: TRBV7-2
cdr3_nt: TGTGCCAGCAGCTTAAACGGGTTACAGGGCAGAACTGAAGCTTTCTTT
cdr3_aa: CASSLNGLQGRTEAFF

d_call: TRBD2
j_call: TRBJ2-1
clone_size: NA
v_call: TRBV7-8
cdr3_nt: TGTGCCAGCAGCTCGGAACTAGCGGGAGGTCCGTACAATGAGCAGTTCTTC
cdr3_aa: CASSSELAGGPYNEQFF

d_call: NA
j_call: TRBJ1-1
clone_size: NA
v_call: TRBV7-9
cdr3_nt: TGTGCCAGCAGCTTAGACGGCATGAACACTGAAGCTTTCTTT
cdr3_aa: CASSLDGMNTEAFF

d_call: TRBD1
j_call: TRBJ1-1
clone_size: few
v_call: TRBV7-2
cdr3_nt: TGTGCCAGCAGCTGGGGAGGACAGGGGGCAGGGGAAGCTTTCTTT
cdr3_aa: CASSWGGQGAGEAFF

d_call: NA
j_call: TRBJ1-6
clone_size: once
v_call: TRBV27
cdr3_nt: TGTGCCAGCAGTTTACAGGGTGAATCACCCCTCCACTTT
cdr3_aa: CASSLQGESPLHF

d_call: TRBD2
j_call: TRBJ2-3
clone_size: NA
v_call: TRBV5-4
cdr3_nt: TGTGCCAGCAGCCTCCGGACTAGCGGGAGAGCAGATACGCAGTATTTT
cdr3_aa: CASSLRTSGRADTQYF

d_call: TRBD2
j_call: TRBJ2-3
clone_size: NA
v_call: TRBV4-3
cdr3_nt: TGCGCCAGCAGCCAAGAGTCTAGCGGGAGTTACGCAGATACGCAGTATTTT
cdr3_aa: CASSQESSGSYADTQYF

d_call: NA
j_call: TRBJ2-7
clone_size: NA
v_call: TRBV2
cdr3_nt: TGTGCCAGCAGTCTTGAGGGTTTCTCTGGCGAGCAGTACTTC
cdr3_aa: CASSLEGFSGEQYF

d_call: TRBD1
j_call: TRBJ1-1
clone_size: NA
v_call: TRBV7-2
cdr3_nt: TGTGCCAGCAGCTTAGCGATAACAGGGGTTACTGAAGCTTTCTTT
cdr3_aa: CASSLAITGVTEAFF

d_call: NA
j_call: TRBJ2-1
clone_size: NA
v_call: TRBV6-5
cdr3_nt: TGTGCCAGCAGTCAGGACAGCTACAATGAGCAGTTCTTC
cdr3_aa: CASSQDSYNEQFF

d_call: NA
j_call: TRBJ1-6
clone_size: NA
v_call: TRBV4-2
cdr3_nt: TGTGCCAGCAGCCAAGGCCAACAGGGTAGCTCACCCCTCCACTTT
cdr3_aa: CASSQGQQGSSPLHF

d_call: TRBD1
j_call: TRBJ1-2
clone_size: NA
v_call: TRBV29-1
cdr3_nt: TGCAGCGTTGAACCACGACAGGGGAGTAACTATGGCTACACCTTC
cdr3_aa: CSVEPRQGSNYGYTF

d_call: NA
j_call: TRBJ1-3
clone_size: NA
v_call: TRBV27
cdr3_nt: TGTGCCAGCAGTAGTCAGGTGTCTGGAAACACCATATATTTT
cdr3_aa: CASSSQVSGNTIYF

d_call: NA
j_call: TRBJ2-3
clone_size: NA
v_call: TRBV7-9
cdr3_nt: TGTGCCAGCAGCGAACAGGTTACAGATACGCAGTATTTT
cdr3_aa: CASSEQVTDTQYF

d_call: NA
j_call: TRBJ2-7
clone_size: NA
v_call: TRBV29-1
cdr3_nt: TGCAGCGTTGCCCAGGCGGCGGGCGAGCAGTACTTC
cdr3_aa: CSVAQAAGEQYF

d_call: TRBD2
j_call: TRBJ2-2
clone_size: NA
v_call: TRBV2
cdr3_nt: TGTGCCAGCAGTTTTACTAGCGGGAGGGCCGCCGGGGAGCTGTTTTTT
cdr3_aa: CASSFTSGRAAGELFF

d_call: TRBD2
j_call: TRBJ2-2
clone_size: NA
v_call: TRBV5-1
cdr3_nt: TGCGCCAGCAGCCCCTACTGGGCGGGAGAAGACACCGGGGAGCTGTTTTTT
cdr3_aa: CASSPYWAGEDTGELFF

d_call: TRBD2
j_call: TRBJ2-2
clone_size: once
v_call: TRBV5-1
cdr3_nt: TGCGCCAGCAGCCAGGGACTAATGAACACCGGGGAGCTGTTTTTT
cdr3_aa: CASSQGLMNTGELFF

d_call: NA
j_call: TRBJ2-5
clone_size: NA
v_call: TRBV28
cdr3_nt: TGTGCCAGCAGCCGGGCAGAGACCCAGTACTTC
cdr3_aa: CASSRAETQYF

d_call: NA
j_call: TRBJ1-5
clone_size: NA
v_call: TRBV6-1
cdr3_nt: TGTGCCAGCAGTGAAATGTTGGATAGCAATCAGCCCCAGCATTTT
cdr3_aa: CASSEMLDSNQPQHF

d_call: TRBD2
j_call: TRBJ2-2
clone_size: NA
v_call: TRBV18
cdr3_nt: TGTGCCAGCTCACCACCGGTCGGGAGGGCATACGGCGGGGAGCTGTTTTTT
cdr3_aa: CASSPPVGRAYGGELFF

d_call: TRBD1
j_call: TRBJ2-2
clone_size: NA
v_call: TRBV29-1
cdr3_nt: TGCAGCGTTGAGACAGGGTTCGACACCGGGGAGCTGTTTTTT
cdr3_aa: CSVETGFDTGELFF

d_call: TRBD2
j_call: TRBJ2-2
clone_size: NA
v_call: TRBV5-6
cdr3_nt: TGTGCCAGCAGCTTGGTTAGCGGGAGGGCGATCGGGGAGCTGTTTTTT
cdr3_aa: CASSLVSGRAIGELFF

d_call: TRBD2
j_call: TRBJ2-5
clone_size: NA
v_call: TRBV5-1
cdr3_nt: TGCGCCAGCAGCTTGGGTAGTAGCGGGACTGAGACCCAGTACTTC
cdr3_aa: CASSLGSSGTETQYF

d_call: NA
j_call: TRBJ1-2
clone_size: NA
v_call: TRBV29-1
cdr3_nt: TGCAGCGTTGAAGGCCTTGGAGGCTATGGCTACACCTTC
cdr3_aa: CSVEGLGGYGYTF

d_call: TRBD1
j_call: TRBJ2-1
clone_size: NA
v_call: TRBV11-3
cdr3_nt: TGTGCCAGCAGCAGGGGGACAGGGCTCTACAATGAGCAGTTCTTC
cdr3_aa: CASSRGTGLYNEQFF

d_call: TRBD2
j_call: TRBJ2-2
clone_size: NA
v_call: TRBV5-8
cdr3_nt: TGTGCCAGCAGCTTGGCTCGGCTAGCGGGAGTTGCCGGGGAGCTGTTTTTT
cdr3_aa: CASSLARLAGVAGELFF

d_call: TRBD1
j_call: TRBJ2-7
clone_size: NA
v_call: TRBV5-1
cdr3_nt: TGCGCCAGCAGCCGGGGAGGGACAGGGAGGACAGGCGAGCAGTACTTC
cdr3_aa: CASSRGGTGRTGEQYF

d_call: NA
j_call: TRBJ2-3
clone_size: NA
v_call: TRBV10-3
cdr3_nt: TGTGCCATCAGTGAGGGACTTGATACGCAGTATTTT
cdr3_aa: CAISEGLDTQYF

d_call: TRBD1
j_call: TRBJ1-5
clone_size: NA
v_call: TRBV6-1
cdr3_nt: TGTGCCTCCGCCGCCACAGGGGGGAATCAGCCCCAGCATTTT
cdr3_aa: CASAATGGNQPQHF

d_call: TRBD1
j_call: TRBJ2-3
clone_size: once
v_call: TRBV2
cdr3_nt: TGTGCCAGCAGTGAGGAGGACTACAGGGGGCCGGAGCACACAGATACGCAGTATTTT
cdr3_aa: CASSEEDYRGPEHTDTQYF

d_call: TRBD1
j_call: TRBJ2-5
clone_size: NA
v_call: TRBV9
cdr3_nt: TGTGCCAGCAGCGCCAGGACAGGGGGCTTGGGAGAGACCCAGTACTTC
cdr3_aa: CASSARTGGLGETQYF

d_call: TRBD1
j_call: TRBJ1-1
clone_size: NA
v_call: TRBV5-1
cdr3_nt: TGCGCCAGCAGCTCCGGGACAGGGGGCCTTGAAGCTTTCTTT
cdr3_aa: CASSSGTGGLEAFF

d_call: NA
j_call: TRBJ1-1
clone_size: NA
v_call: TRBV18
cdr3_nt: TGTGCCAGCTCACCAAGGGGGGACACTGAAGCTTTCTTT
cdr3_aa: CASSPRGDTEAFF

d_call: NA
j_call: TRBJ2-7
clone_size: NA
v_call: TRBV6-6
cdr3_nt: TGTGCCAGCAATTTGATAGGAGGAAACTACGAGCAGTACTTC
cdr3_aa: CASNLIGGNYEQYF

d_call: NA
j_call: TRBJ2-2
clone_size: NA
v_call: TRBV7-9
cdr3_nt: TGTGCCAGCAGGCCCGCGGAGGGAGAGAGTACCGGGGAGCTGTTTTTT
cdr3_aa: CASRPAEGESTGELFF

d_call: NA
j_call: TRBJ2-7
clone_size: NA
v_call: TRBV11-3
cdr3_nt: TGTGCCAGCAGCCTCGGTTGGAACGAGCAGTACTTC
cdr3_aa: CASSLGWNEQYF

d_call: NA
j_call: TRBJ1-3
clone_size: NA
v_call: TRBV29-1
cdr3_nt: TGCAGCGTTAATGATCTCAGGGCTGGAAACACCATATATTTT
cdr3_aa: CSVNDLRAGNTIYF

d_call: TRBD2
j_call: TRBJ2-3
clone_size: NA
v_call: TRBV4-3
cdr3_nt: TGCGCCAGCAGCCAAGACGCCGGGACTAGCGGACCAGATACGCAGTATTTT
cdr3_aa: CASSQDAGTSGPDTQYF

d_call: NA
j_call: TRBJ2-7
clone_size: NA
v_call: TRBV29-1
cdr3_nt: TGCAGCGTAGGGACGGGCGCCTCCTACGAGCAGTACTTC
cdr3_aa: CSVGTGASYEQYF

d_call: TRBD1
j_call: TRBJ2-3
clone_size: NA
v_call: TRBV7-2
cdr3_nt: TGTGCCAGCAGCGGGAGACAGGGGGCTTGGTATTTT
cdr3_aa: CASSGRQGAWYF

d_call: NA
j_call: TRBJ1-2
clone_size: NA
v_call: TRBV6-5
cdr3_nt: TGTGCCAGCAGGGGCGGGGACGGGGTCTATGGCTACACCTTC
cdr3_aa: CASRGGDGVYGYTF

d_call: TRBD1
j_call: TRBJ2-7
clone_size: NA
v_call: TRBV6-1
cdr3_nt: TGTGCCAGCAGTGTGGGACAGGGTGGGTACGAGCAGTACTTC
cdr3_aa: CASSVGQGGYEQYF

d_call: NA
j_call: TRBJ2-2
clone_size: NA
v_call: TRBV7-6
cdr3_nt: TGTGCCAGCAGCTTAGCACGCACCGGGGAGCTGTTTTTT
cdr3_aa: CASSLARTGELFF

d_call: TRBD1
j_call: TRBJ2-5
clone_size: once
v_call: TRBV10-3
cdr3_nt: TGTGCCATCAGTGCAACAGGGGGAGAAGAGACCCAGTACTTC
cdr3_aa: CAISATGGEETQYF

d_call: NA
j_call: TRBJ1-5
clone_size: NA
v_call: TRBV29-1
cdr3_nt: TGCAGCGTTGAATGTAAGGGTCTACTGTTTTATAGCAATCAGCCCCAGCATTTT
cdr3_aa: CSVECKGLLFYSNQPQHF

d_call: NA
j_call: TRBJ1-1
clone_size: NA
v_call: TRBV4-1
cdr3_nt: TGCGCCAGCAGCCAAGCTGTGACCCCTCCGGCGGACACTGAAGCTTTCTTT
cdr3_aa: CASSQAVTPPADTEAFF

d_call: NA
j_call: TRBJ2-7
clone_size: NA
v_call: TRBV9
cdr3_nt: TGTGCCAGCAGCTCGATAGGAGAGGGGGAGCAGTACTTC
cdr3_aa: CASSSIGEGEQYF

d_call: NA
j_call: TRBJ2-1
clone_size: once
v_call: TRBV6-1
cdr3_nt: TGTGCCAGCAGAGAAATCCTACCGGGCCTAAGTACCTACAATGAGCAGTTCTTC
cdr3_aa: CASREILPGLSTYNEQFF

d_call: TRBD1
j_call: TRBJ2-2
clone_size: NA
v_call: TRBV5-6
cdr3_nt: TGTGCCAGCAGCTCGAGGACAGGGGCAAAGGCCGGGGAGCTGTTTTTT
cdr3_aa: CASSSRTGAKAGELFF

d_call: NA
j_call: TRBJ1-1
clone_size: few
v_call: TRBV6-4
cdr3_nt: TGTGCCAGCAGTGTTACAGTGCAGACTGAAGCTTTCTTT
cdr3_aa: CASSVTVQTEAFF

d_call: NA
j_call: TRBJ2-5
clone_size: NA
v_call: TRBV6-1
cdr3_nt: TGTGCCAGCAGTGATGGGGCAGGTCAAGAGACCCAGTACTTC
cdr3_aa: CASSDGAGQETQYF

d_call: NA
j_call: TRBJ1-5
clone_size: NA
v_call: TRBV19
cdr3_nt: TGTGCCAGTAGCTCCCTTCCGACCCCCGATAATCAGCCCCAGCATTTT
cdr3_aa: CASSSLPTPDNQPQHF

d_call: TRBD1
j_call: TRBJ2-7
clone_size: NA
v_call: TRBV6-5
cdr3_nt: TGTGCCAGCAGTCCCCGGGACAGGATCTACGAGCAGTACTTC
cdr3_aa: CASSPRDRIYEQYF